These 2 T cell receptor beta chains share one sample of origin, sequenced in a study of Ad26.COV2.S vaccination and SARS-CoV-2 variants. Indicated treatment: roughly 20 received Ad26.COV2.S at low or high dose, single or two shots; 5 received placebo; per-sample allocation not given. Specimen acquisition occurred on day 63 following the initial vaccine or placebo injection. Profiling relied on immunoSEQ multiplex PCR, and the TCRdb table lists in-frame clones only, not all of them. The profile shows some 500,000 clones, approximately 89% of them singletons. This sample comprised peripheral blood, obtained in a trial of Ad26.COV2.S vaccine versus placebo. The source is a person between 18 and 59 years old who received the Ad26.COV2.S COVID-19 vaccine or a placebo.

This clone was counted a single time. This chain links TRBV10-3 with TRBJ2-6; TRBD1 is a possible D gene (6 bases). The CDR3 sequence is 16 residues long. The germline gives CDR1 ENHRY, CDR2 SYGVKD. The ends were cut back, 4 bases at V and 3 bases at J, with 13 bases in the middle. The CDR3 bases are TGTGCCATCAGTGGGACCGGGACAAGTGGGGCCAACGTCCTGACTTTC. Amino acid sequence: CAISGTGTSGANVLTF.

The CDR3 nucleotides read TGTGCCAGCAGCTCCCGGGTAGCGGGGGCCCAAGAGACCCAGTACTTC. Protein sequence: CASSSRVAGAQETQYF. The rearrangement joins TRBV5-4 to TRBJ2-5; 9 bases map to TRBD2. The CDR3 is made up of 16 amino acids. V lost 3 bases, J lost 1 base, and 7 bases stayed unmatched. Germline V gene lookup returns CDR1 SGHNT and CDR2 YYREEE (reference sequence).